This T cell receptor (beta chain) derives from a study of CD8 T cells in ankylosing spondylitis. Whole-study results and caveats: A TCR beta motif of eight highly homologous variants appeared characteristic of ankylosing spondylitis blood.

This clonotype was seen only a few times. No antigen is known for it. TCRdb redid the calling of the 5' RACE reads with MiXCR, one entry per CDR3 protein. The sample lists 300,000 to 400,000 distinct CDR3 sequences; more than 20% were seen once. Germline values: CDR1 LGHDT, CDR2 YNNKEL (reference sequence). CDR3 length: 14 residues. Trimming shortened V by 5 bases and J by 7 bases, and 15 bases separated the two germline ends. The sequence was collected from a male donor with ankylosing spondylitis. The chain recombines TRBV3-1 with TRBJ2-1; TRBD2 might be the D (6 bases). Specimen: blood, either unsorted or a sorted T cell fraction (not recorded which). The CDR3: CASSSWGGRNEQFF. CDR3 nucleotide sequence: TGTGCCAGCAGCTCTTGGGGAGGAAGAAATGAGCAGTTCTTC.